This T cell receptor beta chain was identified in a study of blood T cells in healthy people across ages. General observations from the study: PBMCs went unsorted, and a conclusive naive versus antigen-experienced comparison was therefore prevented.

This clonotype showed up just a few times. Its antigen is unknown. CDR1 KGHDR and CDR2 SFDVKD come from the germline V gene. V was pared by 1 base and J by 5 bases, with 3 bases of the junction left unmatched. The CDR3 has 15 amino acids. A sample-barcoded 5' primer and a J-beta primer mix were used in a second PCR of roughly 6 to 11 cycles. Via MiXCR, TCRdb re-called the 5' RACE reads, giving one row per CDR3 protein. Here the sample spans fewer than 1,200,000 distinct CDR3 sequences, approximately 26% being singletons. This sample was also put to use in a study of T cells of mothers and their children. That study reports: Per 15 ul, 1.5 ug of RNA was used, with all extracted RNA going into cDNA synthesis.

This sequence originates from a girl between 2 and 10 years old in good health. The sequencing sample was made of blood. V gene TRBV24-1 combines with J gene TRBJ2-1; 8 bases align to TRBD1. The CDR3 region is CATSDFGTGDNEQFF. The CDR3 region has the DNA TGTGCCACCAGTGATTTCGGGACAGGCGACAATGAGCAGTTCTTC.